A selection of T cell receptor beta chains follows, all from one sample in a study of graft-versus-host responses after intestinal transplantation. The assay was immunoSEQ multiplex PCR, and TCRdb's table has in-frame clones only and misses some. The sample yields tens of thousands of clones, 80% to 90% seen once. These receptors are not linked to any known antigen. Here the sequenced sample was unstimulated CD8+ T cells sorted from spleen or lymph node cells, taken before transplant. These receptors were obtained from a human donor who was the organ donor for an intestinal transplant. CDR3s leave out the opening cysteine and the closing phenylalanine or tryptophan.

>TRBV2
ASKGGPYEQY
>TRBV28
ASSLRGLRSSYEQY
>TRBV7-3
ASSPPTGENEKLF
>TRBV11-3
ASSSGTADTQY
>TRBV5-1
ASSLVPYNTEAF
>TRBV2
ASSGPDSFYGYT
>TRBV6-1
ASSERIAGVYEQY
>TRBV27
ASRWGTLNTEAF
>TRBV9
ASSWTGTEQETQY
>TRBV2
ASSDGQGYTEAF
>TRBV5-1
ASSLGGHSPLH
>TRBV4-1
ASREGGPSYEQY
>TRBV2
ASSENQPQH
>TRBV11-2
ASSGWVGSSTFYEQY
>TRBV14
ASSQGHFNEQF
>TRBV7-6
ASSLTVAGGPNEQF
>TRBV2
ASYRVGEQF
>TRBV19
ASSISGQSYEQY
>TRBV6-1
ASSEEGGWTEAF
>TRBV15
ATSTASGANVLT
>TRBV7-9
ASRQGGGSTVTDTQY
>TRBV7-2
ASSLAILAGHQAYEQY
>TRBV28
ASSRTVNQPQH